The entry that follows covers one TCR beta chain sequence. The CDR3 sequence is 17 residues long. Looked up from germline, CDR1 is SGHDT and CDR2 is YYEEEE. J was trimmed by 4 bases and V by 3 bases; bases with no gene match: 8. The entry originates in a study of blood T cell repertoires in COVID-19. Libraries were prepared by immunoSEQ multiplex PCR; TCRdb keeps only in-frame clonotypes and omits some of them. The sample contains 160,000 or so clones, 75% to 90% of which appear only once. The chain recombines TRBV5-6 with TRBJ2-1; TRBD2 aligns across 12 bases. This TCR was sampled from a woman aged 60-70 years who had recovered from COVID-19. Material for sequencing was PBMCs or T cells enriched from blood (not recorded which). This chain's CDR3 is CASSSASGGAGYNEQFF. CDR3 coding DNA: TGTGCCAGCAGCTCTGCTAGCGGGGGGGCCGGGTACAATGAGCAGTTCTTC.